The rows below give T cell receptor beta chains drawn from one sample of a study of beta chain features in type 1 diabetes. TCRdb keeps only in-frame clones here, not all; method: immunoSEQ multiplex PCR. Among about 660,000 clones listed, over 13% were seen once. The sample consisted of naive CD4+ T cells from blood. Receptor source: a man between 18 and 35 years old with type 1 diabetes. Each CDR3 is given with its conserved first and last residue. A D gene is named only where the DNA matches it firmly. Clone size is shown for a subset of rows, as once, few, many or a class of expanded clone.

TRBD1	TRBV5-4	TRBJ2-2	-	TGTGCCAGCAGCTCAAACAGGGGTACGAACACCGGGGAGCTGTTTTTT	CASSSNRGTNTGELFF
-	TRBV7-9	TRBJ1-1	-	TGTGCCAGCAGCTTCACACAGGCCACGGAAGCTTTCTTT	CASSFTQATEAFF
-	TRBV14	TRBJ1-2	-	TGTGCCAGCAGCCGAAGCACGATGGGCGGTGGCTACACCTTC	CASSRSTMGGGYTF
-	TRBV29-1	TRBJ2-3	few	TGCAGCGTTGACAGCACAGATACGCAGTATTTT	CSVDSTDTQYF
-	TRBV7-9	TRBJ1-1	-	TGTGCCAGCGGAATCGTAAACACTGAAGCTTTCTTT	CASGIVNTEAFF
-	TRBV18	TRBJ2-7	-	TGTGCCAGCTCACCACGAACGTCGAGGGAGGTGTACGAGCAGTACTTC	CASSPRTSREVYEQYF
-	TRBV18	TRBJ2-7	-	TGTGCCAGCTCACCCGTAGCGGCAAATTCCTACGAGCAGTACTTC	CASSPVAANSYEQYF
-	TRBV7-9	TRBJ2-1	-	TGTGCCAGCAGCTTAAGCGGGACAGGAGGGCATGAGCAGTTCTTC	CASSLSGTGGHEQFF
-	TRBV21-1	TRBJ2-7	few	TGTGCCAGCAGCACCGCGAGTTGGACTAGTTTGTGGGAGCAGTACTTC	CASSTASWTSLWEQYF
TRBD1	TRBV19	TRBJ2-7	once	TGTGCCAGTAGTATGGGCGACAGGGGTGCCTACGAGCAGTACTTC	CASSMGDRGAYEQYF
-	TRBV29-1	TRBJ1-2	-	TGCAGCGTTGTCTCTTCGTGGCAAACCCATGGCTACACCTTC	CSVVSSWQTHGYTF
-	TRBV19	TRBJ2-5	-	TGTGCCAGCAGACCTCGTCCAGGGCAAGGGGAGACCCAGTACTTC	CASRPRPGQGETQYF
TRBD1	TRBV6-1	TRBJ2-5	few	TGTGCCGGCTCGACAGGGTCGGCTCAAGAGACCCAGTACTTC	CAGSTGSAQETQYF
-	TRBV7-2	TRBJ1-5	few	TGTGCCAGCAGCTTAGAAGGAGGCAATCAGCCCCAGCATTTT	CASSLEGGNQPQHF
TRBD1	TRBV29-1	TRBJ2-7	few	TGCAGCGTTGAAGCAGGGGGCTACGAGCAGTACTTC	CSVEAGGYEQYF
-	TRBV20-1	TRBJ1-4	-	TGCAGTGCTTCGGGGGCTAAACTGTTTTTT	CSASGAKLFF
-	TRBV2	TRBJ1-1	-	TGTGCCAGCGGGGTGGAGGGGGGAACTGAAGCTTTCTTT	CASGVEGGTEAFF
-	TRBV14	TRBJ1-2	few	TGTGCCAGCAGCCTTGAGGGTTATCCGTTATATGGCTACACCTTC	CASSLEGYPLYGYTF
-	TRBV6-1	TRBJ1-2	few	TGTGCCAGCAGTGCACGGGGATTATATGGCTACACCTTC	CASSARGLYGYTF
-	TRBV6-5	TRBJ1-1	-	TGTGCCAGCAGGGCGCTGGGGACTGAAGCTTTCTTT	CASRALGTEAFF
-	TRBV2	TRBJ1-1	few	TGTGCCAGCAGTGGGGCGCAGGGAGGTAGGACTGAAGCTTTCTTT	CASSGAQGGRTEAFF
-	TRBV2	TRBJ2-7	-	TGTGCCAGCATGGCCCTGATGACAGCAACGTCCTACGAGCAGTACTTC	CASMALMTATSYEQYF
-	TRBV5-1	TRBJ2-1	-	TGCGCCAGCAGCCTCGGGTCAAACAATGAGCAGTTCTTC	CASSLGSNNEQFF
-	TRBV9	TRBJ2-5	few	TGTGCCAGCAGCGTAGTGGGCTCCTATCAAGAGACCCAGTACTTC	CASSVVGSYQETQYF
TRBD2	TRBV9	TRBJ2-1	-	TGTGCCAGCACCAGAACTCTGGGACTAGACTATGAGCAGTTCTTC	CASTRTLGLDYEQFF
TRBD1	TRBV29-1	TRBJ2-1	few	TGCAGCGTTGCCTACTACAGGGGATCCTACAATGAGCAGTTCTTC	CSVAYYRGSYNEQFF
-	TRBV19	TRBJ1-2	few	TGTGCCAGTACCACGGACGGGTCTTTTGGCTACACCTTC	CASTTDGSFGYTF
-	TRBV5-8	TRBJ1-3	-	TGTGCCAGCAGTCCGAACTCTGGAAACACCATATATTTT	CASSPNSGNTIYF
-	TRBV7-9	TRBJ2-7	few	TGTGCCAGCAGCTTAGTAGCGACGGAGCAGTACTTC	CASSLVATEQYF